These 11 T cell receptor beta chains came from one sample sequenced in a study of shared clonotypes between healthy human individuals. Generated by immunoSEQ multiplex PCR, the TCRdb table keeps only in-frame clones and is missing some. The profile shows a few million clones, approximately 90% of them singletons. Sequencing was carried out using naive CD4+ T cells from PBMCs. Subset here: CD45RA+ positively selected. Every receptor here comes from a man between 18 and 35 years old in good health. Some clones in this sample may be carry-over from other donors' samples.

The V gene is TRBV19, the J gene TRBJ1-2; TRBD1 matches at 10 bases. Germline V gene sequence: CDR1 LNHDA, CDR2 SQIVND (reference sequence). The junction had 8 bases not matched to a gene; V was cut back by 7 bases and J by 3 bases. CDR3 size: 15 residues. The CDR3 protein is CASTDRGQGDYGYTF. CDR3 coding DNA: TGTGCCAGTACCGATCGCGGACAGGGGGACTATGGCTACACCTTC.

The chain uses TRBV28 and TRBJ1-2, with D unclear. Germline V gives CDR1 MDHEN, CDR2 SYDVKM. This CDR3 spans 12 amino acids. The V end was cut by 5 bases, the J end by 1 base, with 5 bases between. CDR3 residues: CASSVLNYGYTF. The CDR3 DNA sequence: TGTGCCAGCAGTGTACTTAACTATGGCTACACCTTC.

This chain joins TRBV4-1 and TRBJ2-3; 13 bases line up with TRBD2. The CDR3 is 17 residues long. CDR1 is MGHRA and CDR2 is YSYEKL in the germline V gene. With 3 bases clipped from V and 5 bases from J, the junction kept 8 bases outside the gene matches. The CDR3 loop reads CASSHPRGLAGVDTQYF. CDR3 in DNA: TGCGCCAGCAGCCATCCCCGCGGACTAGCGGGAGTAGATACGCAGTATTTT.

The rearrangement uses TRBV7-2 and TRBJ1-3; possible D gene TRBD1, 5 bases. There are 15 residues in the CDR3. Trimming stripped 3 bases from V and 4 bases from J, with 13 bases between. Per the germline V gene, CDR1 is SGHTA and CDR2 is FQGNSA. For the CDR3, the DNA is TGTGCCAGCAGCTTGCTTGGGACCGCCGGAAACACCATATATTTT. This encodes CASSLLGTAGNTIYF.

The chain carries TRBV6-5 and TRBJ1-1; tentatively, D is TRBD1 (6 bases). In germline, CDR1 is MNHEY, CDR2 SVGAGI. The CDR3 runs 15 residues. The V and J ends lost 4 bases and 5 bases respectively, with 17 bases between them. CDR3 DNA sequence: TGTGCCAGCAGTTTACGGGACACCGCCGGGACTGAAGCTTTCTTT. Residues: CASSLRDTAGTEAFF.

The chain uses TRBV5-5 and TRBJ2-7, with D perhaps TRBD1 (6 bases). The CDR3 consists of 12 residues. Germline lookup yields CDR1 SGHKS and CDR2 YYEKEE (reference sequence). The ends were cut back, 4 bases at V and 6 bases at J, with 11 bases in the middle. In DNA, the CDR3 is TGTGCCAGCAGCCCGAGAGGGGGCGAGCAGTACTTC. Translated, it gives CASSPRGGEQYF. Based on the CDR3 plus reference TRBV5-5 and TRBJ2-7, the full variable domain is DAGVTQSPTHLIKTRGQQVTLRCSPISGHKSVSWYQQVLGQGPQFIFQYYEKEERGRGNFPDRFSARQFPNYSSELNVNALLLGDSALYLCASSPRGGEQYFGPGTRLTVT.

V is TRBV7-6 and J is TRBJ2-1; D unresolved. The V gene lost 3 bases and the J gene lost 6 bases, with 6 bases spanning the gap. This CDR3 contains 12 residues. Germline CDR1 SGHVS, CDR2 FNYEAQ. CDR3: CASSFIGNEQFF. The CDR3 bases are TGTGCCAGCAGCTTTATAGGCAATGAGCAGTTCTTC.

This chain uses TRBV28 with TRBJ2-5; 7 bases agree with TRBD1. The closer fit of TRBJ2-7 to the DNA end suggests the J call may be wrong. In germline, CDR1 is MDHEN, CDR2 SYDVKM. The CDR3 length is 14 residues. The CDR3 sequence: CASSSADRRNEQYF. The DNA for the CDR3 is TGTGCCAGCAGTTCCGCGGACAGGCGCAACGAGCAGTACTTC.

This chain joins TRBV28 and TRBJ2-1, with D tentatively TRBD1 (6 bases). V lost 9 bases and J lost 3, with 18 bases in between. Germline V gene sequence: CDR1 MDHEN, CDR2 SYDVKM. The CDR3 sequence is 15 residues long. The CDR3 DNA reads TGTGCCAGTATATTCGGGACACCCCACTACAATGAGCAGTTCTTC. The encoded protein is CASIFGTPHYNEQFF.

V is TRBV6-6 and J is TRBJ2-7; TRBD2 matches 7 bases. The ends lost 6 bases at V and 6 bases at J; junction bases unmatched: 8. The CDR3 sequence is 13 residues long. CDR1 is MNHNY, CDR2 SVGAGI, per germline (reference sequence). As DNA, the CDR3 is TGTGCCAGCAGCCGGGGGGAGGCGGGCGAGCAGTACTTC. Translating it yields CASSRGEAGEQYF.

CDR3 sequence (DNA): TGTGCCAGTAGTAGGGGACAGGGGGCAGATGGCTACACCTTC. It codes for CASSRGQGADGYTF. The chain is built from TRBV19 and TRBJ1-2; 12 bases fit TRBD1. V shed 4 bases, J shed 6 bases, and the junction held 3 bases outside the gene matches. Germline V gene lookup returns CDR1 LNHDA and CDR2 SQIVND (reference sequence). The CDR3 runs 14 residues.